One and the same sample provided the 21 T cell receptor beta chains below, sequenced in a study of blood T cell repertoires in COVID-19. The repertoire was sequenced with immunoSEQ multiplex PCR; TCRdb's copy has only in-frame clones and lacks some. The repertoire holds some 140,000 clones, around 85% seen once, with roughly 4.5% in the top ten. Sequenced sample: peripheral blood. The origin of the receptors is a human donor in a cohort sampled during active COVID-19.

V usage is TRBV6-1 and J usage is TRBJ1-3; possibly TRBD1 for D (6 bases). This CDR3 has 18 amino acids. Trimming removed 1 base at V and 2 bases at J, with 18 bases between. Germline V CDR1 and CDR2: MNHNS, SASEGT. The CDR3 nucleotides are TGTGCCAGCAGTGAAGGAGGTTTGGGGGGGCGGACTGGAAACACCATATATTTT. Translated, it gives CASSEGGLGGRTGNTIYF.

The CDR3 sequence: CASSPGQNSPLHF. In nucleotides, the CDR3 is TGTGCCAGCAGCCCGGGACAGAATTCACCCCTCCACTTT. The rearrangement joins TRBV2 to TRBJ1-6; 7 nucleotides agree with TRBD1. CDR1 is SNHLY, CDR2 FYNNEI, per germline. This CDR3 contains 13 residues. The V segment lost 6 bases and the J segment 7 bases; nucleotides outside the gene matches: 3.

The chain uses TRBV11-3 and TRBJ2-3; TRBD1 agrees at 8 bases. Trimming removed 0 bases from V and 2 bases from J; junction bases left unmatched: 4. The germline gives CDR1 SGHNT, CDR2 YENEEA. This CDR3 has 16 amino acids. CDR3 DNA: TGTGCCAGCAGCTTAGATCTGCAGGGGGCCACAGATACGCAGTATTTT. It is translated as CASSLDLQGATDTQYF. Together with reference TRBV11-3 and TRBJ2-3, the CDR3 gives the full variable domain: EAGVVQSPRYKIIEKKQPVAFWCNPISGHNTLYWYLQNLGQGPELLIRYENEEAVDDSQLPKDRFSAERLKGVDSTLKIQPAELGDSAVYLCASSLDLQGATDTQYFGPGTRLTVL.

The V gene is TRBV25-1, the J gene TRBJ2-1; TRBD2 matches 8 bases. The junction had 6 bases not matched to a gene; V was cut back by 1 base and J by 7 bases. Per germline, CDR1 MGHDK and CDR2 SYGVNS. This CDR3 is built from 15 residues. CDR3 sequence reads: CASSESQLAANEQFF. Here the CDR3 DNA reads TGTGCCAGCAGTGAATCCCAACTAGCGGCTAATGAGCAGTTCTTC.

This clone has just a few counts. The V gene is TRBV12-3 or TRBV12-4, the J gene TRBJ1-1; tentative D call: TRBD1 (5 bases). V lost 6 bases to trimming and J lost 6 bases, with 14 bases between them. The CDR3 spans 13 residues. CDR3 bases: TGTGCCAGCAGCTTCGACCAGGGCCCTGAAGCTTTCTTT. Amino acids: CASSFDQGPEAFF.

The chain has TRBV5-6 and TRBJ2-1; D not resolved. With 4 bases removed from V and 5 bases from J, the gap between germline ends came to 4 bases. Germline values: CDR1 SGHDT, CDR2 YYEEEE. CDR3 length: 11 amino acids. CDR3 sequence reads: CASSGDNEQFF. The CDR3 DNA follows: TGTGCCAGCAGCGGAGACAATGAGCAGTTCTTC.

The chain is built from TRBV6-5 and TRBJ1-2, with 8 positions matching TRBD1. With V trimmed by 6 bases and J by 7 bases, 10 bases remained unmatched. CDR3 length: 14 amino acids. Germline V gene data show CDR1 as MNHEY and CDR2 as SVGAGI. For the CDR3, the DNA is TGTGCCAGCAGATACGACAGGGGAACGGGTGGCTACACCTTC. This sequence encodes CASRYDRGTGGYTF.

The chain employs TRBV12-3 or TRBV12-4 and TRBJ2-1; D is possibly TRBD2 (5 bases). Trimming stripped 3 bases from V and 8 bases from J, with 11 bases between. The CDR3 is 13 residues long. The CDR3 loop reads CASSFSGIDEQFF. The CDR3, as DNA: TGTGCCAGCAGTTTCTCGGGGATCGATGAGCAGTTCTTC.

The chain is built from TRBV4-1 and TRBJ1-1, with D possibly matching TRBD1 (6 bases). Germline loops: CDR1 MGHRA, CDR2 YSYEKL. Trimming shortened V by 6 bases and J by 1 base, and 12 bases separated the two germline ends. The CDR3 sequence is 14 residues long. The CDR3 region is CASRRTEGNTEAFF. The CDR3 DNA is TGCGCCAGCAGGAGGACAGAGGGGAACACTGAAGCTTTCTTT.

This chain joins TRBV15 and TRBJ2-3; TRBD2 aligns across 9 bases. The germline gives CDR1 LNHNV, CDR2 YYDKDF (reference sequence). The V and J ends lost 4 bases and 1 base, in that order; junction bases with no gene match: 3. The CDR3 covers 15 residues. Here the CDR3 reads CATSIRTSGTDTQYF. The DNA for the CDR3 is TGTGCCACCAGCATCAGGACTAGCGGCACAGATACGCAGTATTTT.

The table lists this clone with a count of one. V usage is TRBV19 and J usage is TRBJ1-5; 8 positions match TRBD1. Per the germline V gene, CDR1 is LNHDA and CDR2 is SQIVND (reference sequence). The CDR3 has 16 residues. V trimming: 2 bases; J trimming: 5 bases; junction bases outside the gene matches: 8. The CDR3 region has the DNA TGTGCCAGTAGTATATCTCCAGGGGGCCCCTATCAGCCCCAGCATTTT. Protein product: CASSISPGGPYQPQHF.

CDR3 region: CASSEALGGENIQYF. The CDR3 coding sequence is TGTGCCAGCAGTGAAGCCCTGGGCGGGGAAAACATTCAGTACTTC. The chain joins TRBV6-1 to TRBJ2-4, with D possibly TRBD2 on 6 matching bases. Trimming took off 0 bases at V and 5 bases at J, with 11 bases between the two ends. The CDR3 totals 15 residues. Per the germline V gene, CDR1 is MNHNS and CDR2 is SASEGT.

The chain is built from TRBV28 and TRBJ2-2, with unresolved D. V was trimmed by 10 bases and J by 2 bases, leaving 11 bases between them. The CDR3 totals 13 residues. Germline CDR1 MDHEN, CDR2 SYDVKM. CDR3 amino acids: CATSGPNTGELFF. The CDR3 DNA reads as TGTGCCACCTCCGGTCCCAACACCGGGGAGCTGTTTTTT.

The genes are TRBV9 and TRBJ2-1, with D tentatively TRBD1 (5 bases). V was pared by 2 bases and J by 6 bases, with 9 bases between. The CDR3 length is 13 residues. The germline gives CDR1 SGDLS, CDR2 YYNGEE. CDR3 nucleotide sequence: TGTGCCAGCAGCGTCTCAAGGGGCAATGAGCAGTTCTTC. This gives the protein CASSVSRGNEQFF.

The rearrangement uses TRBV6-2 or TRBV6-3 and TRBJ1-6; TRBD1 agrees at 8 bases. Trimming cost V 4 bases and J 5 bases; bases outside gene matches: 4. The CDR3 extends over 15 amino acids. Germline V gene data show CDR1 as MNHEY and CDR2 as SVGEGT. The CDR3 DNA is TGTGCCAGCAGTTCCGGACAGGGTAATAATTCACCCCTCCACTTT. It codes for CASSSGQGNNSPLHF.

This chain joins TRBV19 and TRBJ2-3; the match to TRBD2 covers 10 bases. The CDR3 totals 17 residues. Germline V CDR1 and CDR2: LNHDA, SQIVND (reference sequence). The V gene end was trimmed by 5 bases and the J gene end by 3 bases; junction bases not matched to a gene: 11. CDR3 sequence (DNA): TGTGCCAGTAGTTCCCGTTCTAGCGGGGGTGGGACAGATACGCAGTATTTT. It codes for CASSSRSSGGGTDTQYF.

This rearrangement joins TRBV7-2 to TRBJ2-3; 7 bases align to TRBD2. The CDR3 has 16 amino acids. CDR1 SGHTA and CDR2 FQGNSA come from the germline V gene. J lost 0 bases, V lost 2 bases, and 5 bases had no gene match. The CDR3 region is CASSLKGTTSTDTQYF. The CDR3 nucleotides are TGTGCCAGCAGCTTAAAGGGGACTACTAGCACAGATACGCAGTATTTT.

CDR3 DNA: TGTGCCAGCAGCGCCCTCGGGACACCTAATGAAAAACTGTTTTTT. Translation: CASSALGTPNEKLFF. V usage is TRBV9 and J usage is TRBJ1-4, with D perhaps TRBD1 (6 bases). The V and J ends lost 3 bases and 3 bases respectively, with 12 bases between them. This CDR3 spans 15 amino acids. In germline, CDR1 is SGDLS, CDR2 YYNGEE.

This clone was seen once. The chain carries TRBV19 and TRBJ1-1; 8 nucleotides agree with TRBD1. V lost 3 bases and J lost 5; bases outside the gene matches: 2. Germline V CDR1 and CDR2: LNHDA, SQIVND (reference sequence). The CDR3 is 13 residues long. Written as DNA, the CDR3 is TGTGCCAGTAGTATGAGGACAGGGACTGAAGCTTTCTTT. This codes for CASSMRTGTEAFF.

The V and J genes are TRBV9 and TRBJ1-1, with D unresolved. Trimming cost V 0 bases and J 1 base, with 7 bases left between them. CDR3 length equals 14 residues. From germline, CDR1 is SGDLS and CDR2 YYNGEE. The CDR3 sequence: CASSVVAENTEAFF. In DNA form, the CDR3 reads TGTGCCAGCAGCGTAGTGGCAGAGAACACTGAAGCTTTCTTT. The variable domain in full, with the rest retrieved from reference TRBV9 and TRBJ1-1, is DSGVTQTPKHLITATGQRVTLRCSPRSGDLSVYWYQQSLDQGLQFLIQYYNGEERAKGNILERFSAQQFPDLHSELNLSSLELGDSALYFCASSVVAENTEAFFGQGTRLTVV.

J is TRBJ2-5 and V is TRBV29-1; D is unclear. Germline V CDR1 and CDR2: SQVTM, ANQGSEA. Trimming shortened V by 6 bases and J by 4 bases, and 9 bases separated the two germline ends. The CDR3 covers 11 residues. The CDR3 DNA reads as TGCAGCGTCAGGATCGCAGAGACCCAGTACTTC. This gives the protein CSVRIAETQYF.